This entry lists 17 T cell receptor beta chains sequenced from one sample in a study of blood T cell repertoires in COVID-19. TCRdb keeps only in-frame clones here, not all; method: immunoSEQ multiplex PCR. The sample includes over 130,000 clones, about 79% of them seen just once. The sample was PBMCs or T cells enriched from blood (not recorded which). Source of these receptors: a woman between 50 and 59 years old who had recovered from COVID-19.

The chain links TRBV5-4 to TRBJ2-1; 7 nucleotides agree with TRBD1. With V trimmed by 4 bases and J by 7 bases, 8 bases remained unmatched. Per the germline V gene, CDR1 is SGHNT and CDR2 is YYREEE (reference sequence). The length of the CDR3 is 14 residues. The chain's CDR3 is CASSPRTGKNEQFF. The CDR3 region has the DNA TGTGCCAGCAGCCCAAGGACAGGTAAAAATGAGCAGTTCTTC.

The chain employs TRBV30 and TRBJ2-7; 12 bases fit TRBD2. V shed 0 bases and J 0 bases; nucleotides not matched to a gene: 6. The V gene's germline CDR1 is GTSNPN and CDR2 SVGIG (reference sequence). This CDR3 is 17 amino acids long. CDR3 in DNA: TGTGCCTGGAGTGTTGCGCTAGCGGGGGGGTACTCCTACGAGCAGTACTTC. This sequence encodes CAWSVALAGGYSYEQYF. Full variable domain (rest looked up from reference TRBV30 and TRBJ2-7): SQTIHQWPATLVQPVGSPLSLECTVEGTSNPNLYWYRQAAGRGLQLLFYSVGIGQISSEVPQNLSASRPQDRQFILSSKKLLLSDSGFYLCAWSVALAGGYSYEQYFGPGTRLTVT.

The chain combines TRBV19 with TRBJ2-1; tentatively, D is TRBD1 (6 bases). From germline, CDR1 is LNHDA and CDR2 SQIVND (reference sequence). The CDR3 sequence is 14 residues long. With 5 bases removed from V and 7 bases from J, the gap between germline ends came to 15 bases. CDR3 amino acids: CASSLQGSGNEQFF. Here the CDR3 DNA reads TGTGCCAGTAGTCTCCAGGGGTCGGGTAATGAGCAGTTCTTC.

This clone was seen a handful of times. CDR3: CASSESGQLSGGYTF. The CDR3 bases are TGCGCCAGCAGTGAGTCTGGACAACTCTCCGGTGGCTACACCTTC. The rearrangement links TRBV10-2 to TRBJ1-2, with D tentatively TRBD1 (5 bases). The CDR3 has 15 amino acids. Trimming took off 0 bases at V and 7 bases at J, with 15 bases between the two ends. In germline, CDR1 is WSHSY, CDR2 SAAADI.

The CDR3 region has the DNA TGTGCCAGCAGCCGAGACGGCCAGAGCGATCAGCCCCAGCATTTT. It encodes CASSRDGQSDQPQHF. The chain couples TRBV11-1 to TRBJ1-5; no reliable D call. Trimming left V 5 bases short and J 5 bases short, with 16 bases between. CDR1 is SGHAT, CDR2 FQDESV, per germline (reference sequence). The length of the CDR3 is 15 residues.

The chain has TRBV7-3 and TRBJ2-3; 11 bases align to TRBD2. With V trimmed by 1 base and J by 3 bases, 0 bases remained unmatched. The CDR3 spans 15 residues. CDR1 SGHTA and CDR2 FQGTGA come from the germline V gene. The CDR3 DNA follows: TGTGCCAGCAGCTTAAGACTAGCGGGGACAGATACGCAGTATTTT. Translation gives CASSLRLAGTDTQYF.

The chain joins TRBV2 to TRBJ1-5, with 7 bases identical to TRBD1. This CDR3 contains 16 residues. Per the germline V gene, CDR1 is SNHLY and CDR2 is FYNNEI. V lost 2 bases and J lost 0; bases outside the gene matches: 4. CDR3 residues: CASSERGQNSNQPQHF. The CDR3 DNA follows: TGTGCCAGCAGTGAAAGGGGGCAGAATAGCAATCAGCCCCAGCATTTT.

The chain has TRBV7-9 and TRBJ2-1; TRBD2 is a possible D gene (5 bases). With 5 bases removed from V and 5 bases from J, the gap between germline ends came to 10 bases. The germline V gene encodes CDR1 SEHNR and CDR2 FQNEAQ (reference sequence). The CDR3 is made up of 13 amino acids. CDR3 in DNA: TGTGCCAGCAGCCTGGACTTGCACAATGAGCAGTTCTTC. This sequence encodes CASSLDLHNEQFF.

The chain has TRBV28 and TRBJ1-2, with 8 bases aligning to TRBD1. The CDR3 spans 14 residues. V dropped 5 bases and J dropped 8; count of bases not matched to a gene: 10. Germline CDR1 MDHEN, CDR2 SYDVKM. CDR3 residues: CASSIPGQVRGYTF. Written as DNA, the CDR3 is TGTGCCAGCAGTATCCCGGGACAGGTCAGGGGCTACACCTTC.

J is TRBJ2-7 and V is TRBV11-2; TRBD2 agrees at 9 bases. Trimming took 0 bases from V and 2 from J; bases not matched to a gene: 2. There are 15 residues in the CDR3. Germline CDR1 reads SGHAT; CDR2 reads FQNNGV. The CDR3 nucleotides read TGTGCCAGCAGCTTAGAAGTAGCGGGAGCCTACGAGCAGTACTTC. Residues: CASSLEVAGAYEQYF.

The CDR3 DNA reads TGCAGCGTTGCAGGGGGGTCGAACACTGAAGCTTTCTTT. It codes for CSVAGGSNTEAFF. The chain is built from TRBV29-1 and TRBJ1-1, with 7 bases aligning to TRBD1. With V trimmed by 4 bases and J by 1 base, 3 bases remained unmatched. CDR1 is SQVTM, CDR2 ANQGSEA, per germline. The length of the CDR3 is 13 residues. Full variable domain (outside the CDR3, taken from reference TRBV29-1 and TRBJ1-1): SAVISQKPSRDICQRGTSLTIQCQVDSQVTMMFWYRQQPGQSLTLIATANQGSEATYESGFVIDKFPISRPNLTFSTLTVSNMSPEDSSIYLCSVAGGSNTEAFFGQGTRLTVV.

This clone occurred a few times. The chain joins TRBV11-2 to TRBJ2-1; 8 nucleotides align to TRBD2. V trimming: 5 bases; J trimming: 10 bases; junction bases outside the gene matches: 4. Germline assignment: CDR1 SGHAT and CDR2 FQNNGV. CDR3 length: 12 amino acids. Written as DNA, the CDR3 is TGTGCCAGCAGCCATAGCGGGGCGGAGCAGTTCTTC. Amino acid sequence: CASSHSGAEQFF. The whole variable domain, remainder taken from reference TRBV11-2 and TRBJ2-1, is EAGVAQSPRYKIIEKRQSVAFWCNPISGHATLYWYQQILGQGPKLLIQFQNNGVVDDSQLPKDRFSAERLKGVDSTLKIQPAKLEDSAVYLCASSHSGAEQFFGPGTRLTVL.

The DNA of the CDR3 is TGTGCCATCACCCCCTCAGAGAACACTGAAGCTTTCTTT. Protein: CAITPSENTEAFF. This sequence joins TRBV10-3 and TRBJ1-1; the D is unclear. This CDR3 has 13 amino acids. CDR1 is ENHRY, CDR2 SYGVKD, per germline. With 7 bases removed from V and 1 base from J, the gap between germline ends came to 10 bases.

This clone was detected a few times. The CDR3 nucleotides are TGTGCCAGCAGCGTAGCTGGGGGACAGGGCGGTGACTCTGGAAACACCATATATTTT. It yields the protein CASSVAGGQGGDSGNTIYF. The rearrangement uses TRBV9 and TRBJ1-3; 9 bases map to TRBD1. Germline V lookup: CDR1 SGDLS, CDR2 YYNGEE. The CDR3 totals 19 residues. V shed 0 bases, J shed 0 bases, and the junction held 10 bases outside the gene matches.

The CDR3 reads CASSLNFQETQYF. CDR3 nucleotide sequence: TGCGCCAGCAGCCTGAACTTCCAAGAGACCCAGTACTTC. The rearrangement uses TRBV5-1 and TRBJ2-5; D call uncertain. Germline V gene sequence: CDR1 SGHRS, CDR2 YFSETQ. Trimming shortened V by 4 bases and J by 1 base, and 8 bases separated the two germline ends. This CDR3 contains 13 residues. Full variable domain (missing parts from reference TRBV5-1 and TRBJ2-5): KAGVTQTPRYLIKTRGQQVTLSCSPISGHRSVSWYQQTPGQGLQFLFEYFSETQRNKGNFPGRFSGRQFSNSRSEMNVSTLELGDSALYLCASSLNFQETQYFGPGTRLLVL.

This clone occurred many times. This chain connects TRBV7-6 to TRBJ2-7; 8 bases are shared with TRBD1. Germline CDR1 is SGHVS and CDR2 is FNYEAQ. J lost 7 bases, V lost 1 base, and 6 bases had no gene match. The CDR3 spans 14 residues. The CDR3 nucleotides are TGTGCCAGCAGCTTAGGGCAGGGGGCAGGGGAGCAGTACTTC. Translating gives CASSLGQGAGEQYF.

As regards this clone: This specimen includes other DNA sequences encoding the same CDR3. The gene calls are TRBV7-9 and TRBJ1-1, with D unresolved. Germline V gene sequence: CDR1 SEHNR, CDR2 FQNEAQ (reference sequence). V lost 2 bases and J 1 base, leaving 11 bases between the germline ends. The CDR3 is made up of 15 amino acids. The CDR3 is CASSLPGGRNTEAFF. The CDR3 DNA is TGTGCCAGCAGCTTACCTGGAGGGCGGAACACTGAAGCTTTCTTT.